This T cell receptor beta chain is from a study of radiation and T cells in renal cell carcinoma. Broader study findings: In blood, top tumor clones expanded by 2 weeks, shrinking by 4.

Assay used: immunoSEQ multiplex PCR; TCRdb lists only in-frame clones, some missing. The table records about 150,000 clones, 87% of them present only once. Germline lookup yields CDR1 MGHDK and CDR2 SYGVNS. The CDR3 is made up of 15 amino acids. V dropped 3 bases and J dropped 3; count of bases not matched to a gene: 5. This sample's time point: blood 2 weeks post-SBRT. Treatment noted: 15 Gy SBRT to primary tumor, nephrectomy 4 weeks later. Serial blood draws occurred at baseline and 2 and 4 weeks post-SBRT. Clear cell pathology was present in this patient's renal cell carcinoma. Remarks on this clone: The antigen is unknown.

The sequencing used blood, collected from a patient whose treatment included radiotherapy and nephrectomy. The genes are TRBV25-1 and TRBJ2-1, with 7 positions matching TRBD2. The sequence was collected from a woman between 45 and 65 years old with renal cell carcinoma. The CDR3 bases are TGTGCCAGCAGTGATACCGGGGGGTTCTACAATGAGCAGTTCTTC. It codes for CASSDTGGFYNEQFF.